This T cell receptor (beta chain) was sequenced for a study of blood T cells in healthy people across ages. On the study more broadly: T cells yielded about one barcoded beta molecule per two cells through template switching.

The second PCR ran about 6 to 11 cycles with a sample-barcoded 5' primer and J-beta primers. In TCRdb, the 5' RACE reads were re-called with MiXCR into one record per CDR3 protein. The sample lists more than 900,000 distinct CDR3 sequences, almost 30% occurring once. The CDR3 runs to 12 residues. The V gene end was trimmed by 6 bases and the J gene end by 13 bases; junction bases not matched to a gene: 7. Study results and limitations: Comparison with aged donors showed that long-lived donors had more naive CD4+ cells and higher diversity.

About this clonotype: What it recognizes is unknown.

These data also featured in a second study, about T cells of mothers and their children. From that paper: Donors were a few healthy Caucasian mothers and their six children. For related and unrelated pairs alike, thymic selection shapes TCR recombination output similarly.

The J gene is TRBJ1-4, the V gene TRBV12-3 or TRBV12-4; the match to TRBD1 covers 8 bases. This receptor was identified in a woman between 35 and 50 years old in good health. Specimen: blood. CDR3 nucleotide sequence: TGTGCCAGCAGCGCCTTAGGGACAGGACTGTTTTTT. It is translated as CASSALGTGLFF.